The clone carrying this T cell receptor (beta chain) was found many times. V lost 0 bases and J lost 8, with 19 bases in between. CDR1 is GTSNPN, CDR2 SVGIG, per germline (reference sequence). The CDR3 is 15 residues long. This sample was included in a study of regulatory T cells in long-lasting Graves disease. Combining iRepertoire HTBI primers with Arm-PCR of CDR3 regions, the authors built TCR beta libraries. One entry per CDR3 protein, called by TCRdb with MiXCR from the multiplex PCR reads. The repertoire holds some 220,000 distinct CDR3 sequences, with roughly 19% as singletons. Indicated time point: newly diagnosed GD, antithyroid drugs for less than 3 months. Following extraction of RNA from PBMCs, that RNA was used to make the TCR library. The data were also submitted as part of a second study, on T cells in Graves' hyperthyroidism and ophthalmopathy.

This sequence joins TRBV30 and TRBJ1-2; D remains ambiguous. The specimen was peripheral blood mononuclear cells (PBMCs), collected at new diagnosis, from a patient treated with antithyroid drugs. This TCR was recovered from a woman in her thirties with Graves disease. CDR3 nucleotides: TGTGCCTGGAGTGTACTGAGCCCACGCGAGAAGGGCTACACCTTC. This translates into CAWSVLSPREKGYTF.